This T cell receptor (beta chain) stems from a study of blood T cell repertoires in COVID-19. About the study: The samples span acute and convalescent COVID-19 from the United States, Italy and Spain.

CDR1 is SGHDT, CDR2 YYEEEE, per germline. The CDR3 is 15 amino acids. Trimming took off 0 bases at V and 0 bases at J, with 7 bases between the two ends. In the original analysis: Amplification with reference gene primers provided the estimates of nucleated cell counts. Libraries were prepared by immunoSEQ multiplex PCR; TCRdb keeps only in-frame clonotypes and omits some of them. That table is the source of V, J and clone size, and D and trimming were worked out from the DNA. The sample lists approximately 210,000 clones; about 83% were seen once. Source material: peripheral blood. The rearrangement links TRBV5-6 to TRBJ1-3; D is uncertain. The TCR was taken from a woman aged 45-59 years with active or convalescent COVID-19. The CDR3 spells CASSLDSLSGNTIYF. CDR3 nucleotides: TGTGCCAGCAGCTTGGACAGCCTCTCTGGAAACACCATATATTTT.